This T cell receptor beta chain was captured in a study of T cell responses to AZD1222 COVID-19 vaccine. Study results and limitations: Donors were mostly white British, more females; clonal diversity possibly underestimated. Seropositivity was recorded at baseline in only five to seven AZD1222 recipients.

Clones were sequenced by immunoSEQ multiplex PCR, and TCRdb holds only the in-frame ones, with some missing. The table records 98,000 or so clones, about nine tenths of them present only once. Comments on this clone: Antigen: not known.

V was pared by 2 bases and J by 6 bases, with 7 bases between. There are 12 residues in the CDR3. In germline, CDR1 is MNHEY, CDR2 SMNVEV (reference sequence). The sequenced sample was peripheral blood, obtained 28 days after the second AZD1222 dose. This sequence originates from an adult who received the AZD1222 COVID-19 vaccine. This sequence joins TRBV27 and TRBJ1-2, with D possibly being TRBD1 (5 bases). CDR3 amino acids: CASSLRGDGYTF. The CDR3 DNA reads TGTGCCAGCAGTTTAAGGGGCGATGGCTACACCTTC.